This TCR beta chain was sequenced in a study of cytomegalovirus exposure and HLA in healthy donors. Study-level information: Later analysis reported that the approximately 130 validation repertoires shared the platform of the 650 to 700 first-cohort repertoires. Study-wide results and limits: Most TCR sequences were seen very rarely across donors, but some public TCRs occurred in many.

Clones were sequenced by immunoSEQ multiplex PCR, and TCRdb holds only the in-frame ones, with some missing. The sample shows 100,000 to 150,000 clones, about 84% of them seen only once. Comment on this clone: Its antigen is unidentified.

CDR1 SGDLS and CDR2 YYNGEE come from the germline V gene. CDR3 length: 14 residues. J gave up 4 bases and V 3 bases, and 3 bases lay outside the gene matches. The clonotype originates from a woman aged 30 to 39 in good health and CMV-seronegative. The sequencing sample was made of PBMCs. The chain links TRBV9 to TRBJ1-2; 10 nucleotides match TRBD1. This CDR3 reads CASSAGQGVYGYTF. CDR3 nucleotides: TGTGCCAGCAGCGCAGGACAGGGGGTCTATGGCTACACCTTC.